The rows below give T cell receptor beta chains drawn from one sample of a study of cytomegalovirus exposure and HLA in healthy donors. Data came from immunoSEQ multiplex PCR; TCRdb stores just in-frame clones and leaves some out. The profile shows 200,000 to 250,000 clones, 70% to 80% of them singletons. Sequencing used PBMCs. The receptors here all came from a male donor in good health and CMV-seronegative. Each CDR3 is given with its conserved first and last residue. The order of the fields is clone size, V gene, D gene, J gene, CDR3 DNA, CDR3 protein. D genes are given only for firm matches. Size is omitted from some rows. Given values are once, few, many or a class for expanded clones.

clone_size: .; v_call: TRBV6-5; d_call: TRBD1; j_call: TRBJ2-7; cdr3_nt: TGTGCCAGCAGTTACGGGCAGGGGGCTATGCAGTACTTC; cdr3_aa: CASSYGQGAMQYF
clone_size: .; v_call: TRBV6-1; d_call: .; j_call: TRBJ1-4; cdr3_nt: TGTGCCAGCAGCCTTGGGGGGGCCTCTAATGAAAAACTGTTTTTT; cdr3_aa: CASSLGGASNEKLFF
clone_size: .; v_call: TRBV10-3; d_call: TRBD2; j_call: TRBJ2-1; cdr3_nt: TGTGCCATCAGAGGGACTAGCGGATACAATGAGCAGTTCTTC; cdr3_aa: CAIRGTSGYNEQFF
clone_size: .; v_call: TRBV5-4; d_call: .; j_call: TRBJ2-7; cdr3_nt: TGTGCCAGCAGCTCGGGGTCCTACGAGCAGTACTTC; cdr3_aa: CASSSGSYEQYF
clone_size: .; v_call: TRBV19; d_call: TRBD2; j_call: TRBJ2-7; cdr3_nt: TGTGCCAGTAGTATGACTAGCGGGAGGGCCTACGAGCAGTACTTC; cdr3_aa: CASSMTSGRAYEQYF
clone_size: .; v_call: TRBV18; d_call: .; j_call: TRBJ1-5; cdr3_nt: TGTGCCAGCTCACCATCCAGGGGCGTTCAGCCCCAGCATTTT; cdr3_aa: CASSPSRGVQPQHF
clone_size: .; v_call: TRBV9; d_call: .; j_call: TRBJ1-2; cdr3_nt: TGTGCCAGCACCCCCGAGGGGGTGAACTATGGCTACACCTTC; cdr3_aa: CASTPEGVNYGYTF
clone_size: .; v_call: TRBV28; d_call: TRBD1; j_call: TRBJ1-2; cdr3_nt: TGTGCCAGCAGTCCGGGACAGGGCGGGCACTATGGCTACACCTTC; cdr3_aa: CASSPGQGGHYGYTF
clone_size: few; v_call: TRBV11-3; d_call: .; j_call: TRBJ2-2; cdr3_nt: TGTGCCAGCGGGACGGAGGGCACCGGGGAGCTGTTTTTT; cdr3_aa: CASGTEGTGELFF
clone_size: few; v_call: TRBV19; d_call: TRBD2; j_call: TRBJ2-7; cdr3_nt: TGTGCCAGTAGCAGAAGGCGGGGGGCGCAGGACGAGCAGTACTTC; cdr3_aa: CASSRRRGAQDEQYF
clone_size: .; v_call: TRBV7-9; d_call: .; j_call: TRBJ2-1; cdr3_nt: TGTGCCAGCAGCTTATATCCCTCCAATGAGCAGTTCTTC; cdr3_aa: CASSLYPSNEQFF
clone_size: .; v_call: TRBV19; d_call: .; j_call: TRBJ2-1; cdr3_nt: TGTGCCAGTAGTCCGGACTGGCACAATGAGCAGTTCTTC; cdr3_aa: CASSPDWHNEQFF
clone_size: .; v_call: TRBV5-1; d_call: TRBD1; j_call: TRBJ1-5; cdr3_nt: TGCGCCAGCAGCTCCGGGACAGGGAAAAATCAGCCCCAGCATTTT; cdr3_aa: CASSSGTGKNQPQHF
clone_size: .; v_call: TRBV5-6; d_call: .; j_call: TRBJ2-1; cdr3_nt: TGTGCCAGCAGCTTGGTAGCTGGAGGAAGCTCCTACAATGAGCAGTTCTTC; cdr3_aa: CASSLVAGGSSYNEQFF
clone_size: .; v_call: TRBV27; d_call: .; j_call: TRBJ1-1; cdr3_nt: TGTGCCAGCAGTTTAAGTCTGGGGCTCGGCACTGAAGCTTTCTTT; cdr3_aa: CASSLSLGLGTEAFF
clone_size: .; v_call: TRBV11-2; d_call: .; j_call: TRBJ2-5; cdr3_nt: TGTGCCAGCAGCTTAGGGAGAAAAGAGACCCAGTACTTC; cdr3_aa: CASSLGRKETQYF
clone_size: .; v_call: TRBV28; d_call: .; j_call: TRBJ1-1; cdr3_nt: TGTGCCAGCAGTTTATTCCGGAGTAACACTGAAGCTTTCTTT; cdr3_aa: CASSLFRSNTEAFF
clone_size: few; v_call: TRBV5-1; d_call: .; j_call: TRBJ2-1; cdr3_nt: TGCGCCAGCAGCTTGGACAGGAATGAGCAGTTCTTC; cdr3_aa: CASSLDRNEQFF
clone_size: .; v_call: TRBV18; d_call: .; j_call: TRBJ2-7; cdr3_nt: TGTGCCAGCTCACCACGTCCAATCTACGAGCAGTACTTC; cdr3_aa: CASSPRPIYEQYF
clone_size: .; v_call: TRBV15; d_call: .; j_call: TRBJ1-4; cdr3_nt: TGTGCCACCAGCCTGGGTCGCGGGCAAGGTGAAAAACTGTTTTTT; cdr3_aa: CATSLGRGQGEKLFF
clone_size: .; v_call: TRBV6-1; d_call: .; j_call: TRBJ1-1; cdr3_nt: TGCTTAACCGGGACACTGAACACTGAAGCTTTCTTT; cdr3_aa: CLTGTLNTEAFF
clone_size: .; v_call: TRBV5-4; d_call: TRBD2; j_call: TRBJ2-7; cdr3_nt: TGTGCCGGCAGCTTACTCCTAGCGGGGGTTTACGAGCAGTACTTC; cdr3_aa: CAGSLLLAGVYEQYF
clone_size: .; v_call: TRBV5-1; d_call: TRBD2; j_call: TRBJ2-3; cdr3_nt: TGCGCCAGCAGCTCAAAAGCGGGAGTAGTAAGAGATACGCAGTATTTT; cdr3_aa: CASSSKAGVVRDTQYF